This passage covers 2 T cell receptor beta chains from one sample sequenced in a study of CD8 T cells in ankylosing spondylitis. General study points: The study identified a TCR beta motif of eight highly homologous variants that appeared characteristic of ankylosing spondylitis blood.

One entry per CDR3 protein, called by TCRdb with MiXCR from the 5' RACE reads. Of under 150,000 distinct CDR3 sequences in the sample, 15% to 20% were seen once. For these TCRs, the target antigens are not known. The sample consisted of blood, either unsorted or a sorted T cell fraction (not recorded which). The receptor set was obtained from a male donor with ankylosing spondylitis.

This clonotype occurred a few times. This chain uses TRBV5-1 with TRBJ2-3, with TRBD2 matching 13 bases. The CDR3 is 16 amino acids. The ends lost 4 bases at V and 2 bases at J; junction bases unmatched: 4. Germline CDR1 SGHRS, CDR2 YFSETQ. CDR3 region: CASSTGTSGTTDTQYF. Written as DNA, the CDR3 is TGCGCCAGCAGCACAGGGACTAGCGGGACCACAGATACGCAGTATTTT. The full variable domain, in which reference TRBV5-1 and TRBJ2-3 provide the parts outside the CDR3, is KAGVTQTPRYLIKTRGQQVTLSCSPISGHRSVSWYQQTPGQGLQFLFEYFSETQRNKGNFPGRFSGRQFSNSRSEMNVSTLELGDSALYLCASSTGTSGTTDTQYFGPGTRLTVL.

This chain uses TRBV7-9 with TRBJ1-1; possibly TRBD1 for D (6 bases). CDR1 SEHNR and CDR2 FQNEAQ come from the germline V gene (reference sequence). Trimming removed 5 bases from V and 7 bases from J, with 14 bases in between. The CDR3 covers 13 residues. CDR3 bases: TGTGCCAGCAGCCGTGGGCAGGGGATTGAAGCTTTCTTT. Encoded protein: CASSRGQGIEAFF.